This T cell receptor (beta chain) appears in the sequencing data of a study of T cell clonality in common variable immunodeficiency. This clone was recorded many times. The CDR3 is cut off 3 residues early in the read; its end comes from the germline J gene. The CDR3 is made up of 15 amino acids. CDR1 and CDR2 from the germline V gene are SGHRS and YFSETQ. Trimming at V came to 4 bases and at J to 1 base, leaving 3 bases not matched to a gene. Sequencing used immunoSEQ multiplex PCR; TCRdb keeps in-frame clones, though not all of them. The specimen has 60,000 to 75,000 clones, none found just once. This sequence joins TRBV5-1 and TRBJ2-2; TRBD2 aligns across 8 bases. The sample consisted of peripheral blood mononuclear cells. The origin of this receptor is a person between 18 and 75 years old in good health. The DNA read from the CDR3 is TGCGCCAGCAGCCTCACTAGCGGGAACACCGGGGAG. This codes for CASSLTSGNTGE. The entire CDR3 protein reads CASSLTSGNTGELFF.